This T cell receptor (beta chain) was identified in a study of blood T cell repertoires in COVID-19. Sequencing was performed with immunoSEQ multiplex PCR; in TCRdb, only in-frame clones are kept and a portion is missing. This sample has some 390,000 clones, with around 86% found just once. Germline lookup yields CDR1 MNHNS and CDR2 SASEGT. V lost 2 bases, J lost 4 bases, and 15 bases lay in between. This CDR3 region has 16 residues. The receptor was isolated from a human donor in a cohort sampled during active COVID-19. The chain couples TRBV6-1 to TRBJ2-1; D perhaps matches TRBD2 (5 bases). Source material: peripheral blood. CDR3 protein: CASSEYTSGVYNEQFF. The CDR3 DNA sequence: TGTGCCAGCAGTGAATATACTAGTGGAGTTTACAATGAGCAGTTCTTC.